These T cell receptor beta chains were read from a single sample in a study of T-cell memory formation after mild COVID-19. One entry per CDR3 protein results from TCRdb running MiXCR on the 5' RACE reads. The table has 410,000 or so distinct CDR3 sequences, 20% to 30% seen once; the top ten hold roughly 13%. The sequenced sample consisted of PBMCs or a T cell subset sorted from them (not recorded which). These receptors were obtained from an adult woman who had mild COVID-19 (a few samples of this study predate the infection). Cell type and time point are not known. The CDR3 runs from the conserved cysteine through the conserved F or W. D genes are given only for firm matches. Size is omitted from some rows. Given values are once, few, many or a class for expanded clones.

clone_size	v_call	d_call	j_call	cdr3_nt	cdr3_aa
NA	TRBV6-2/TRBV6-3	TRBD2	TRBJ2-1	TGTGCCAGCAGTGAACTAGCGGGAGGGTACAATGAGCAGTTCTTC	CASSELAGGYNEQFF
many	TRBV5-1	NA	TRBJ2-3	TGCGCCAGCAGCTCCCGAAGGGGAGATACGCAGTATTTT	CASSSRRGDTQYF
few	TRBV5-1	NA	TRBJ1-1	TGCGCCAGCAGCTTCGGAGGGGAAGCTGAAGCTTTCTTT	CASSFGGEAEAFF
few	TRBV2	TRBD2	TRBJ2-1	TGTGCCAGCAGCGCCGTGAGCGGGAGACTTGGTGAGCAGTTCTTC	CASSAVSGRLGEQFF
NA	TRBV5-6	NA	TRBJ2-3	TGTGCCAGCAGCTTGGGGCGGTACACAGATACGCAGTATTTT	CASSLGRYTDTQYF
few	TRBV6-5	TRBD1	TRBJ1-2	TGTGCCAGCAGTTCCCCCCGGGACAGGGGGCGATTAGGCTACACCTTC	CASSSPRDRGRLGYTF
NA	TRBV7-9	NA	TRBJ2-7	TGTGCCAGCAGCCCCCCATGGGCCTACGAGCAGTACTTC	CASSPPWAYEQYF
many	TRBV12-3/TRBV12-4	TRBD1	TRBJ1-1	TGTGCCAGCAACCCGAACAGGGGGGGCCCTGAAGCTTTCTTT	CASNPNRGGPEAFF
NA	TRBV2	TRBD2	TRBJ2-1	TGTGCCAGCAGTTCCACAGCGGGAGAGGGCTACAATGAGCAGTTCTTC	CASSSTAGEGYNEQFF
few	TRBV5-1	NA	TRBJ2-7	TGCGCCAGCAGCTTGTCGGTGCCAGGGACCGAGCAGTACTTC	CASSLSVPGTEQYF
few	TRBV20-1	TRBD2	TRBJ2-3	TGCAGTGCTATAGCGGGAGGCACAGATACGCAGTATTTT	CSAIAGGTDTQYF
NA	TRBV29-1	NA	TRBJ2-3	TGCAGCGTTGAACAGGGAAGCACAGATACGCAGTATTTT	CSVEQGSTDTQYF
many	TRBV29-1	TRBD1	TRBJ2-7	TGCAGCGTTGACCTGACAGGGGGCGGCGAGCAGTACTTC	CSVDLTGGGEQYF
few	TRBV24-1	NA	TRBJ2-3	TGTGCCACCAGTGATTTGGGGTCGGGTACAGATACGCAGTATTTT	CATSDLGSGTDTQYF
many	TRBV18	NA	TRBJ2-5	TGTGCCAGCTCACCATTTTTGCAGGGAGGAAGGACCCAAGAGACCCAGTACTTC	CASSPFLQGGRTQETQYF
few	TRBV7-9	NA	TRBJ2-4	TGTGCCAGCAGCTACGGGACGGACATTCAGTACTTC	CASSYGTDIQYF
NA	TRBV5-1	TRBD2	TRBJ2-3	TGCGCCAGCAGCTCGGGCCGGACTAGCGGGTACACAGATACGCAGTATTTT	CASSSGRTSGYTDTQYF
NA	TRBV4-2	TRBD2	TRBJ2-3	TGTGCCAGCAGCCAGGCGGGACTAGAGACCACAGATACGCAGTATTTT	CASSQAGLETTDTQYF
NA	TRBV12-3/TRBV12-4	NA	TRBJ1-1	TGTGCCAGCAGTCCAGGGTCCGACGTCACTGAAGCTTTCTTT	CASSPGSDVTEAFF
few	TRBV6-4	NA	TRBJ2-2	TGTGCCAGCAGTGCCTTCCCCCTCGGCCTAGCGTCTAACACCGGGGAGCTGTTTTTT	CASSAFPLGLASNTGELFF
NA	TRBV7-8	NA	TRBJ2-3	TGTGCCAGCAGCTTGGGACTTGTATTCACAGATACGCAGTATTTT	CASSLGLVFTDTQYF
NA	TRBV10-3	TRBD1	TRBJ2-7	TGTGCCACCGGACAGGGGGTCTACGAGCAGTACTTC	CATGQGVYEQYF
few	TRBV9	NA	TRBJ1-1	TGTGCCAGCACCACAGAAGGGGGGAGGATCACTGAAGCTTTCTTT	CASTTEGGRITEAFF
few	TRBV5-6	TRBD2	TRBJ2-1	TGTGCCAGCAGCGGCTACGGACTAGCGGGAGTTTCGATGAAGCAGTTCTTC	CASSGYGLAGVSMKQFF
many	TRBV5-1	NA	TRBJ2-5	TGCGCCAGCAGTCGTGAAGGCCTTCAAGAGACCCAGTACTTC	CASSREGLQETQYF
few	TRBV18	NA	TRBJ1-2	TGTGCCAGCTCACCCCGGCAACCGAACACTAACTATGGCTACACCTTC	CASSPRQPNTNYGYTF
NA	TRBV4-3	NA	TRBJ1-2	TGCGCCAGCAGCCAAGATACGGGGGGCGAGGATGGCTACACCTTC	CASSQDTGGEDGYTF
NA	TRBV15	NA	TRBJ2-5	TGTGCCACCAGCAAAGAGGGCTCGGGAATGCTTCAAGAGACCCAGTACTTC	CATSKEGSGMLQETQYF
NA	TRBV18	NA	TRBJ2-1	TGTGCCAGCTCACCACCGCTACTCGCCTGGGATGAGCAGTTCTTC	CASSPPLLAWDEQFF
NA	TRBV5-1	NA	TRBJ2-3	TGCGCCAGCAGCTCTATCCCCCTACTACGGACAGATGTTGGCACAGATACGCAGTATTTT	CASSSIPLLRTDVGTDTQYF
NA	TRBV5-5	TRBD2	TRBJ2-7	TGTGCCAGCAGCTTGCAAACGGGACTAGCGTCCTACGAGCAGTACTTC	CASSLQTGLASYEQYF
NA	TRBV20-1	NA	TRBJ2-7	TGCAGTGCTAGAGATCGGGACACCGATTTCTCCTACGAGCAGTACTTC	CSARDRDTDFSYEQYF
NA	TRBV5-1	NA	TRBJ1-1	TGCGCCAGCACGAGGGGCCGAGGGGTCTTGAACACTGAAGCTTTCTTT	CASTRGRGVLNTEAFF
NA	TRBV30	NA	TRBJ1-5	TGTGCCTGGAGTGGCTCCGGGGATCAGCCCCAGCATTTT	CAWSGSGDQPQHF
few	TRBV11-3	NA	TRBJ2-1	TGTGCCAGCAACGAGGGGGACTACTACAATGAGCAGTTCTTC	CASNEGDYYNEQFF
many	TRBV7-2	NA	TRBJ1-3	TGTGCCAGCAGCTTATCGCCAAACACCATATATTTT	CASSLSPNTIYF
NA	TRBV10-3	TRBD2	TRBJ2-5	TGTGCCATCAGTGAGCGGGAGGCTATGGAGACCCAGTACTTC	CAISEREAMETQYF
few	TRBV7-9	TRBD1	TRBJ2-7	TGTGCCAGCAGCTTTAACACCCCCGGGACAGGAGTCTACGAGCAGTACTTC	CASSFNTPGTGVYEQYF
NA	TRBV12-3/TRBV12-4	NA	TRBJ1-2	TGTGCCAGCAGTTCATATCCTAACTATGGCTACACCTTC	CASSSYPNYGYTF
few	TRBV7-8	NA	TRBJ2-5	TGTGCCAGCAGCTTGGGATCCGGGTCCCGGACGGAGACCCAGTACTTC	CASSLGSGSRTETQYF
NA	TRBV6-5	NA	TRBJ2-3	TGTGCCAGCAGTTACTCGATGGGCCGCACAGATACGCAGTATTTT	CASSYSMGRTDTQYF
NA	TRBV11-3	TRBD1	TRBJ1-1	TGTGCCAGCAGCACCGGACAGGGGTACACTGAAGCTTTCTTT	CASSTGQGYTEAFF
NA	TRBV7-9	NA	TRBJ1-3	TGTGCCAGCAACCGGACAGTCTCTGGAAACACCATATATTTT	CASNRTVSGNTIYF
NA	TRBV7-3	NA	TRBJ2-3	TGTGCCAGCAGCTCCAGGTACACAGATACGCAGTATTTT	CASSSRYTDTQYF
NA	TRBV24-1	TRBD2	TRBJ2-1	TGTGCCACCAGTGATTTTCGACGGACTAGCGGGGCCAATGAGCAGTTCTTC	CATSDFRRTSGANEQFF
once	TRBV7-3	TRBD2	TRBJ2-1	TGTGCCAGCAGCTTAGGTCTTCGGACTAGCCTGTTCTTC	CASSLGLRTSLFF
NA	TRBV28	NA	TRBJ2-7	TGTGCCAGCAGATTAGGGACGGCTTCCTACGAGCAGTACTTC	CASRLGTASYEQYF